The 9 T cell receptor beta chains presented below share a single source sample, sequenced in a study of blood T cell repertoires in COVID-19. The table came from immunoSEQ multiplex PCR; TCRdb's copy has only in-frame clones and leaves some out. The sample includes 270,000 or so clones, about four fifths of them seen just once. Sequences were obtained from peripheral blood. All receptors come from a woman in her late teens or twenties with acute or convalescent COVID-19.

This clone was recorded once. The rearrangement joins TRBV7-2 to TRBJ1-2; D is ambiguous. V lost 4 bases, J lost 3 bases, and 9 bases lay in between. Germline values: CDR1 SGHTA, CDR2 FQGNSA. The CDR3 has 13 amino acids. This CDR3 is CASSSGIYYGYTF. The CDR3 nucleotides are TGTGCCAGCAGCTCGGGGATTTACTATGGCTACACCTTC.

The V call is TRBV6-6, the J call TRBJ2-5; a weak D match, TRBD2 (5 bases). The CDR3 consists of 13 residues. V was pared by 8 bases and J by 2 bases, with 12 bases between. Germline assignment: CDR1 MNHNY and CDR2 SVGAGI (reference sequence). CDR3 coding DNA: TGTGCCAGCGAGACTACTCCTCAAGAGACCCAGTACTTC. Protein sequence: CASETTPQETQYF.

To note about this clone: Its ends do not fully match the called genes, so a read error is possible. The J gene is TRBJ1-1, the V gene TRBV30; a possible D gene is TRBD1 (5 bases). Germline V gene sequence: CDR1 GTSNPN, CDR2 SVGIG (reference sequence). This CDR3 contains 12 residues. In nucleotides, the CDR3 is TGTGCCGGGAGGAGGGGAGGCACTGAAGCTTTCTTT. Translation: CAGRRGGTEAFF.

The V and J genes are TRBV11-2 and TRBJ2-7; perhaps TRBD1 as D (6 bases). Germline V CDR1 and CDR2: SGHAT, FQNNGV. CDR3 length: 17 amino acids. With 5 bases removed from V and 2 bases from J, the gap between germline ends came to 22 bases. The CDR3 here is CASSQYPTGTPAYEQYF. For the CDR3, the DNA is TGTGCCAGCAGCCAATACCCCACAGGGACCCCTGCCTACGAGCAGTACTTC.

The chain links TRBV3-1 (or the pseudogene TRBV3-2) to TRBJ1-6; TRBD1 matches 7 bases. J was trimmed by 7 bases and V by 3 bases; bases with no gene match: 3. Germline V lookup: CDR1 LGHDT, CDR2 YNNKEL (reference sequence). The CDR3 covers 14 residues. This CDR3 reads CASSHGTENSPLHF. The DNA for the CDR3 is TGTGCCAGCAGCCATGGGACAGAGAATTCACCCCTCCACTTT.

This chain joins TRBV5-4 and TRBJ2-1, with TRBD2 matching over 8 bases. With V trimmed by 4 bases and J by 5 bases, 8 bases remained unmatched. CDR1 is SGHNT, CDR2 YYREEE, per germline (reference sequence). This CDR3 is 15 amino acids long. The CDR3 DNA is TGTGCCAGCAGCCCTATAGCGGGACGGAACAATGAGCAGTTCTTC. The encoded protein is CASSPIAGRNNEQFF.

CDR3 coding DNA: TGTGCCAGCAGCCACACTAGCAACTACGAGCAGTACTTC. Amino acids: CASSHTSNYEQYF. The J gene is TRBJ2-7, the V gene TRBV5-8; D perhaps matches TRBD2 (6 bases). The length of the CDR3 is 13 residues. V was trimmed by 4 bases and J by 3 bases, leaving 11 bases between them. Germline V gene sequence: CDR1 SGHTS, CDR2 YDEGEE.

This sequence joins TRBV28 and TRBJ1-1; 8 nucleotides align to TRBD1. The CDR3 covers 15 residues. Germline V gene lookup returns CDR1 MDHEN and CDR2 SYDVKM. With V trimmed by 6 bases and J by 4 bases, 10 bases remained unmatched. The CDR3 sequence: CASRGAGTGGTEAFF. The DNA of the CDR3 is TGTGCCAGCAGGGGGGCCGGGACAGGAGGCACTGAAGCTTTCTTT.

This chain uses TRBV27 with TRBJ2-7, with 8 bases matching TRBD2. The CDR3 consists of 14 residues. CDR1 is MNHEY, CDR2 SMNVEV, per germline (reference sequence). The V gene end was trimmed by 0 bases and the J gene end by 3 bases; junction bases not matched to a gene: 1. This CDR3 reads CASSLSAGVYEQYF. The CDR3 DNA reads as TGTGCCAGCAGTTTATCAGCGGGAGTCTACGAGCAGTACTTC.